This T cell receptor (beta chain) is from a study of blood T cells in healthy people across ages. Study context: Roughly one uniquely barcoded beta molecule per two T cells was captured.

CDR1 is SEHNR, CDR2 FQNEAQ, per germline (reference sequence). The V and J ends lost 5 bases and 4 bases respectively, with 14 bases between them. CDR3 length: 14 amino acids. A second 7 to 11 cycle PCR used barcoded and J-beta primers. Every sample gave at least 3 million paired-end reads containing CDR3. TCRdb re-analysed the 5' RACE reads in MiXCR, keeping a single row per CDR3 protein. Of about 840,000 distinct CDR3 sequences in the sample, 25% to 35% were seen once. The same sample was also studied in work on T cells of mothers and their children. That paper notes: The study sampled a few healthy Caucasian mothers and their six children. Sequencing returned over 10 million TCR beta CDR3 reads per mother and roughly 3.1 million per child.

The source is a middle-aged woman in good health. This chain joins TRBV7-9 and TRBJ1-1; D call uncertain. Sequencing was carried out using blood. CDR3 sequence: CASSIGFVGTEAFF. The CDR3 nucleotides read TGTGCCAGCAGCATCGGGTTTGTTGGCACTGAAGCTTTCTTT.